These T cell receptor beta chains were read from a single sample in a study of T cell changes during pregnancy in multiple sclerosis. The protocol was immunoSEQ multiplex PCR, while the TCRdb copy is restricted to in-frame clones and leaves out a portion. The table has about 80,000 clones, about 90% seen once. Sequencing used peripheral blood, obtained before pregnancy. The receptors here all came from a female donor with multiple sclerosis, enrolled in a pregnancy study. CDR3s include the opening cysteine and the closing phenylalanine or tryptophan. D genes are given only for firm matches. Where a row states a size, it is once, few, many or the class of an expanded clone; other rows omit it.

V gene	clone size	D gene	J gene	CDR3 protein	CDR3 DNA
TRBV19	NA	NA	TRBJ1-6	CASSGLSPLHF	TGTGCCAGTAGTGGACTCTCACCCCTCCACTTT
TRBV19	NA	NA	TRBJ1-5	CASSTNPIGSYSNQPQHF	TGTGCCAGTAGCACGAACCCCATTGGGAGTTATAGCAATCAGCCCCAGCATTTT
TRBV7-9	NA	TRBD2	TRBJ2-1	CASSLRGGISYNEQFF	TGTGCCAGCAGCTTACGGGGAGGGATATCCTACAATGAGCAGTTCTTC
TRBV4-1	NA	TRBD2	TRBJ2-3	CASSQDRRGGAPDTQYF	TGCGCCAGCAGCCAAGATCGGCGCGGGGGGGCCCCAGATACGCAGTATTTT
TRBV15	NA	NA	TRBJ1-4	CATSRDPGNEKLFF	TGTGCCACCAGCAGAGATCCAGGGAATGAAAAACTGTTTTTT
TRBV7-9	NA	NA	TRBJ1-1	CASGGGAVEAFF	TGTGCCAGCGGCGGGGGGGCGGTTGAAGCTTTCTTT
TRBV2	NA	NA	TRBJ1-2	CASGGQPGYTF	TGTGCCAGCGGAGGACAGCCTGGCTACACCTTC
TRBV6-5	NA	TRBD1	TRBJ1-2	CASSYLRGPYTF	TGTGCCAGCAGTTACCTCAGGGGGCCCTACACCTTC
TRBV5-1	NA	NA	TRBJ1-1	CASSGGDTNTEAFF	TGCGCCAGCAGCGGGGGGGACACGAACACTGAAGCTTTCTTT
TRBV11-2	once	NA	TRBJ2-1	CASSPLGGRHNEQFF	TGTGCCAGCAGCCCTCTGGGGGGTCGGCACAATGAGCAGTTCTTC
TRBV5-1	NA	TRBD1	TRBJ1-2	CASSRQTGSTNYGYTF	TGCGCCAGCAGCCGACAGACAGGGAGCACGAACTATGGCTACACCTTC
TRBV13	NA	TRBD1	TRBJ1-2	CASSGGGGQGNYGYTF	TGTGCCAGCAGCGGTGGCGGGGGACAGGGAAACTATGGCTACACCTTC
TRBV19	NA	NA	TRBJ1-1	CASSIGVDTEAFF	TGTGCCAGTAGTATAGGAGTGGACACTGAAGCTTTCTTT
TRBV29-1	NA	TRBD1	TRBJ2-2	CSVAVPGQGTELFF	TGCAGCGTTGCAGTCCCGGGACAGGGGACGGAGCTGTTTTTT
TRBV19	NA	TRBD1	TRBJ1-5	CASSIRDRGNQPQHF	TGTGCCAGTAGTATTAGAGACAGGGGCAATCAGCCCCAGCATTTT
TRBV19	NA	NA	TRBJ1-6	CASSPGIVSPLHF	TGTGCCAGTAGTCCAGGGATCGTTTCACCCCTCCACTTT
TRBV14	NA	NA	TRBJ1-4	CASSKQFNEKLFF	TGTGCCAGCAGTAAACAATTTAATGAAAAACTGTTTTTT
TRBV7-6	NA	NA	TRBJ2-1	CASSDDAGSRNEQFF	TGTGCCAGCAGCGACGACGCGGGATCTCGGAATGAGCAGTTCTTC
TRBV15	NA	TRBD2	TRBJ2-1	CATSRASPGLGDEQFF	TGTGCCACCAGCAGAGCGTCCCCGGGACTAGGAGATGAGCAGTTCTTC
TRBV13	NA	TRBD1	TRBJ2-1	CASSFWTGDGEQFF	TGTGCCAGCAGCTTCTGGACAGGGGACGGTGAGCAGTTCTTC
TRBV7-3	NA	TRBD2	TRBJ2-1	CASSLKPRLAGNYYNEQFF	TGTGCCAGCAGCTTAAAGCCCCGCCTAGCGGGGAATTATTACAATGAGCAGTTCTTC
TRBV7-8	NA	TRBD1	TRBJ2-7	CASLRIPDRGSYEQYF	TGTGCCAGCTTGCGTATACCGGACAGGGGCTCCTACGAGCAGTACTTC
TRBV6-4	NA	TRBD1	TRBJ1-6	CASSDLPGQGNSPLHF	TGTGCCAGCAGTGACCTTCCGGGACAGGGTAATTCACCCCTCCACTTT
TRBV6-5	NA	TRBD2	TRBJ2-3	CASSPDFSGADTQYF	TGTGCCAGCAGTCCCGACTTTAGCGGGGCAGATACGCAGTATTTT
TRBV5-1	NA	NA	TRBJ2-7	CASSLGGGGGGSEQYF	TGCGCCAGCAGCTTGGGGGGTGGCGGAGGAGGATCCGAGCAGTACTTC